A single sample is the source of the 30 T cell receptor beta chains below, sequenced in a study of T cell clonality in common variable immunodeficiency. Points from the study as a whole: Reportedly, TCR beta sequences from common variable immunodeficiency showed fewer deletions and N-nucleotide insertions.

The antigens these receptors bind are not known. Only in-frame clones appear in the TCRdb table, and some are missing; sequencing was by immunoSEQ multiplex PCR. The sample is made up of around 30,000 clones, none counted only once. Sequenced: peripheral blood mononuclear cells. These receptors were obtained from a human donor with common variable immunodeficiency.

In this sample, this clone turned up many times. The read is 3 residues too short to cover the CDR3 end, so that end is filled in from the germline J gene. The chain has TRBV10-1 and TRBJ1-1; D perhaps matches TRBD1 (5 bases). There are 13 residues in the CDR3. Germline V gene lookup returns CDR1 WNHNN and CDR2 SYGVQD (reference sequence). The V gene lost 6 bases and the J gene lost 1 base, with 9 bases spanning the gap. The CDR3 bases that were read are TGCGCCAGCAGCCGAACAGGGAACACTGAA. Protein: CASSRTGNTE. In full, the CDR3 is CASSRTGNTEAFF.

This clone was observed a handful of times. The read is 3 residues too short to cover the CDR3 end, so that end is filled in from the germline J gene. The gene calls are TRBV11-2 and TRBJ1-1; 7 nucleotides align to TRBD1. Trimming at V came to 6 bases and at J to 1 base, leaving 8 bases not matched to a gene. There are 15 residues in the CDR3. The germline V gene has CDR1 SGHAT and CDR2 FQNNGV. The part of the CDR3 DNA that was read is TGTGCCAGCAGACCACTCAGGACAGGGAACACTGAA. It yields the protein CASRPLRTGNTE. The entire CDR3 sequence reads CASRPLRTGNTEAFF. The full variable domain, rest sourced from reference TRBV11-2 and TRBJ1-1, is EAGVAQSPRYKIIEKRQSVAFWCNPISGHATLYWYQQILGQGPKLLIQFQNNGVVDDSQLPKDRFSAERLKGVDSTLKIQPAKLEDSAVYLCASRPLRTGNTEAFFGQGTRLTVV.

This clone was counted a few times. The sequenced CDR3 bases are TGTGCCAGTAGTCCTGGAGGACAGTCGATAACC. This codes for CASSPGGQSIT. The whole CDR3 sequence is CASSPGGQSITQYF. The chain is built from TRBV19 and TRBJ2-5, with D possibly being TRBD1 (6 bases). The CDR3 end lies 3 residues beyond the end of the read and is filled in from the germline J gene. The CDR3 contains 14 residues. Germline lookup yields CDR1 LNHDA and CDR2 SQIVND (reference sequence).

This clone was recorded many times. Read sequence stops 3 residues before the CDR3 end, and the germline J gene provides the missing end. The gene calls are TRBV19 and TRBJ1-5; D gene unclear. V was trimmed by 3 bases and J by 2 bases, leaving 14 bases between them. The germline V gene has CDR1 LNHDA and CDR2 SQIVND (reference sequence). The CDR3 runs 16 residues. The CDR3 sequence is CASSIYYGLGNQPQHF. CDR3 DNA, as far as it was read: TGTGCCAGTAGTATCTATTACGGGTTGGGCAATCAGCCC.

This clone was picked up many times. The read gets to within 3 residues of the CDR3 end, and the germline J gene fills in the rest. The chain combines TRBV5-4 with TRBJ2-5; TRBD1 matches 7 bases. This CDR3 spans 15 amino acids. With V trimmed by 4 bases and J by 5 bases, 11 bases remained unmatched. Germline V lookup: CDR1 SGHNT, CDR2 YYREEE (reference sequence). The CDR3 DNA, read in part, is TGTGCCAGCAGCCCCACCTCCGGACAGGACGAGACC. It yields the protein CASSPTSGQDET. The CDR3 in its entirety is CASSPTSGQDETQYF.

To note about this clone: The read terminates 3 residues ahead of where the CDR3 ends, so the germline J gene completes it. This chain connects TRBV7-6 to TRBJ1-6; TRBD1 agrees at 7 bases. This CDR3 spans 18 amino acids. With V trimmed by 1 base and J by 4 bases, 10 bases remained unmatched. The V gene's germline CDR1 is SGHVS and CDR2 FNYEAQ. CDR3 bases read: TGTGCCAGCAGCTTAGAAATCCGGACAGGTCATTATAATTCACCC. The encoded protein is CASSLEIRTGHYNSP. The whole CDR3 is CASSLEIRTGHYNSPLHF.

This clone was counted only a few times. The read ends 3 residues before the CDR3 terminus; that terminus is restored from the germline J gene. This chain connects TRBV30 to TRBJ1-5; TRBD1 is a possible D gene (5 bases). Germline CDR1 is GTSNPN and CDR2 is SVGIG (reference sequence). This CDR3 is 15 amino acids long. V was pared by 5 bases and J by 2 bases, with 16 bases between. CDR3 bases read: TGTGCCTGGGCGCTTGGGGCCGCGGGCAATCAGCCC. This translates into CAWALGAAGNQP. The whole CDR3 region reads CAWALGAAGNQPQHF.

This clone was found many times. The missing CDR3 end, 3 residues past where the read stops, is filled in from the germline J gene. The chain joins TRBV4-2 to TRBJ2-3; D is unclear. Deletions cut 0 bases from V and 0 bases from J, with 19 bases between. CDR3 length: 19 residues. Germline V gene lookup returns CDR1 LGHNA and CDR2 YNFKEQ. The CDR3 loop reads CASSQEFSPQVDSTDTQYF. CDR3 DNA (partial): TGTGCCAGCAGCCAAGAGTTTTCCCCCCAGGTCGATAGCACAGATACG.

This clone was seen many times. The read ends 3 residues before the CDR3 terminus; that terminus is restored from the germline J gene. The chain joins TRBV5-1 to TRBJ1-2, with 8 positions matching TRBD1. The CDR3 covers 13 residues. The V segment lost 4 bases and the J segment 5 bases; nucleotides outside the gene matches: 4. Germline loops: CDR1 SGHRS, CDR2 YFSETQ. CDR3 DNA, as far as it was read: TGCGCCAGCAGCCCCAGGACAGGGTATGGC. Its protein is CASSPRTGYG. The whole CDR3 protein reads CASSPRTGYGYTF. Filled out from reference TRBV5-1 and TRBJ1-2, the complete variable domain reads KAGVTQTPRYLIKTRGQQVTLSCSPISGHRSVSWYQQTPGQGLQFLFEYFSETQRNKGNFPGRFSGRQFSNSRSEMNVSTLELGDSALYLCASSPRTGYGYTFGSGTRLTVV.

This clone was counted at least ten times. The CDR3 is cut off 3 residues early in the read; its end comes from the germline J gene. The chain couples TRBV7-2 to TRBJ2-3, with D perhaps matching TRBD1 (6 bases). Trimming stripped 6 bases from V and 5 bases from J, with 15 bases between. In germline, CDR1 is SGHTA, CDR2 FQGNSA. The CDR3 has 14 amino acids. This CDR3 reads CASRLAGAGDTQYF. The sequenced CDR3 bases are TGTGCCAGCAGGCTAGCAGGGGCCGGAGATACG.

This clone was counted many times. Read sequence stops 3 residues before the CDR3 end, and the germline J gene provides the missing end. The chain links TRBV20-1 to TRBJ1-2, with 8 bases aligning to TRBD1. The V gene's germline CDR1 is DFQATT and CDR2 SNEGSKA (reference sequence). The V and J ends lost 2 bases and 3 bases, in that order; junction bases with no gene match: 5. The CDR3 loop spans 14 amino acids. The CDR3: CSARSDREDYGYTF. Partial CDR3 DNA: TGCAGTGCTAGATCGGACAGGGAAGACTATGGC.

This clone is classed as medium-sized. The observed sequence ends 3 residues before the CDR3 terminus, with the missing tail filled in from the germline J gene. The genes are TRBV18 and TRBJ1-4; the D gene is possibly TRBD1 (5 bases). Germline CDR1 is KGHSH and CDR2 is LQKENI. V was shortened by 3 bases and J by 4 bases, with 12 bases between the two germline ends. The CDR3 extends over 15 amino acids. The CDR3 loop is CASSPASGFNEKLFF. CDR3 DNA (partial): TGTGCCAGCTCACCCGCATCAGGGTTTAATGAAAAA.

With regard to this clone: Read coverage stops 3 residues before the CDR3 terminus; the germline J gene supplies the remainder. The chain employs TRBV6-1 and TRBJ2-1; D is unresolved. Looked up from germline, CDR1 is MNHNS and CDR2 is SASEGT. The V gene lost 3 bases and the J gene lost 9 bases, with 3 bases spanning the gap. This CDR3 is built from 10 residues. The CDR3 is CASSEAEQFF. The DNA read from the CDR3 is TGTGCCAGCAGTGAGGCTGAG.

For this clone: From the germline J gene comes the end of the CDR3, since the read stops 3 residues before it. The chain uses TRBV20-1 and TRBJ2-1; no definite D call. Trimming pared 5 bases from V and 9 bases from J, leaving 17 bases between. Germline CDR1 reads DFQATT; CDR2 reads SNEGSKA (reference sequence). The CDR3 has 13 amino acids. Partial CDR3 DNA: TGCAGTGCTTCCTCCCGGGTCGAAATTGAG. Amino acid sequence: CSASSRVEIE. The entire CDR3 protein reads CSASSRVEIEQFF.

This clone was seen ten or more times. The CDR3 end is not reached by the read, which stops 3 residues before it; the germline J gene fills it in. The V call is TRBV20-1, the J call TRBJ2-4; 7 bases are shared with TRBD2. V dropped 6 bases and J dropped 4; count of bases not matched to a gene: 12. Germline values: CDR1 DFQATT, CDR2 SNEGSKA (reference sequence). This CDR3 is 15 amino acids long. CDR3 loop: CSALGGGSGKNIQYF. The sequenced CDR3 bases are TGCAGTGCCCTGGGGGGGGGTTCAGGAAAAAACATT.

Details on this clone: The read terminates 3 residues before the CDR3 end, so the remaining end is supplied by the germline J gene. Other DNA sequences within the sample encode an identical CDR3. The chain combines TRBV7-6 with TRBJ2-1; D is undetermined. There are 16 residues in the CDR3. The V end lost 1 base, the J end lost 0 bases, and 10 bases lay between the germline ends. CDR1 and CDR2 (germline): SGHVS, FNYEAQ. The CDR3 DNA, read in part, is TGTGCCAGCAGCTTAGGGGCCGGCAGCTCCTACAATGAG. Translation: CASSLGAGSSYNE. The CDR3 reads in full as CASSLGAGSSYNEQFF. Based on the CDR3 plus reference TRBV7-6 and TRBJ2-1, the full variable domain is GAGVSQSPRYKVTKRGQDVALRCDPISGHVSLYWYRQALGQGPEFLTYFNYEAQQDKSGLPNDRFSAERPEGSISTLTIQRTEQRDSAMYRCASSLGAGSSYNEQFFGPGTRLTVL.

The sample holds many counts of this clone. Sequencing ends 3 residues short of the CDR3 end; the germline J gene provides the rest. V usage is TRBV2 and J usage is TRBJ2-7; D possibly corresponds to TRBD1 (5 bases). Trimming removed 6 bases from V and 5 bases from J, with 14 bases in between. The CDR3 has 13 residues. Germline V gives CDR1 SNHLY, CDR2 FYNNEI. CDR3 bases read: TGTGCCAGCAGAGACCAGGGCCCCCACGAG. It specifies CASRDQGPHE. The entire CDR3 is CASRDQGPHEQYF.

This clone was found a few times. The observed sequence ends 3 residues before the CDR3 terminus, with the missing tail filled in from the germline J gene. Other nucleotide sequences in the sample specify the same CDR3. The gene calls are TRBV7-2 and TRBJ2-3; D ambiguous. The germline V and J ends were trimmed by 2 bases and 0 bases, with 3 bases remaining between them. The CDR3 is 13 residues long. CDR1 and CDR2 from the germline V gene are SGHTA and FQGNSA. CDR3 in amino acids: CASSLSSTDTQYF. The sequenced CDR3 bases are TGTGCCAGCAGCTTATCTAGCACAGATACG.

This clone was detected ten times or more. The read halts 3 residues ahead of the CDR3 end, with the missing end drawn from the germline J gene. V is TRBV19 and J is TRBJ2-7; TRBD2 is a possible D gene (6 bases). Germline CDR1 and CDR2: LNHDA and SQIVND (reference sequence). Trimming left V 3 bases short and J 5 bases short, with 8 bases between. The CDR3 has 12 residues. The CDR3: CASSIAGNEQYF. The covered CDR3 bases are TGTGCCAGTAGTATCGCGGGGAACGAG.

This clone was counted ten times or more. The read comes to an end 3 residues before the CDR3 does, leaving the germline J gene to fill in the end. The chain has TRBV20-1 and TRBJ2-3; 12 bases fit TRBD2. V was pared by 3 bases and J by 6 bases, with 10 bases of the junction left unmatched. Germline CDR1 and CDR2: DFQATT and SNEGSKA (reference sequence). CDR3 length equals 16 residues. The CDR3 reads CSASHLAGGSFDTQYF. CDR3 DNA (partial): TGCAGTGCTAGTCATCTAGCGGGAGGGTCCTTTGATACG.

As regards this clone: The read falls 3 residues short of the CDR3 end, and the missing part is taken from the germline J gene. This sequence joins TRBV18 and TRBJ2-7, with TRBD1 matching over 11 bases. V was clipped by 0 bases and J by 3 bases; unmatched bases: 1. This CDR3 contains 15 residues. CDR1 is KGHSH, CDR2 LQKENI, per germline. The CDR3 reads CASSPPGTGGYEQYF. CDR3 DNA, as far as it was read: TGTGCCAGCTCACCACCGGGGACAGGGGGCTACGAG. The entire variable domain, with the rest obtained from reference TRBV18 and TRBJ2-7, is as follows: NAGVMQNPRHLVRRRGQEARLRCSPMKGHSHVYWYRQLPEEGLKFMVYLQKENIIDESGMPKERFSAEFPKEGPSILRIQQVVRGDSAAYFCASSPPGTGGYEQYFGPGTRLTVT.

Remarks on this clone: The junction and the germline gene differ at one end; a read error may be behind it. The read terminates 3 residues before the CDR3 end, so the remaining end is supplied by the germline J gene. This rearrangement joins TRBV5-1 to TRBJ2-7, with TRBD1 matching 9 bases. Germline V lookup: CDR1 SGHRS, CDR2 YFSETQ. The CDR3 has 14 residues. CDR3 DNA, as far as it was read: TGCGCCAGCACCTTGGGGACAGGGAACTACGAG. Its protein is CASTLGTGNYE. The whole CDR3 protein reads CASTLGTGNYEQYF.

This clone was detected ten times or more. The CDR3 DNA, read in part, is TGCGCCAGCAGCGCAGGGGAGGGGAATGAAAAA. As protein: CASSAGEGNEK. The full CDR3 protein reads CASSAGEGNEKLFF. V and J are TRBV5-1 and TRBJ1-4; D perhaps matches TRBD1 (6 bases). The read terminates 3 residues ahead of where the CDR3 ends, so the germline J gene completes it. V lost 4 bases and J lost 5, with 12 bases in between. Germline V gene lookup returns CDR1 SGHRS and CDR2 YFSETQ. This CDR3 is built from 14 residues. Drawing the rest from reference TRBV5-1 and TRBJ1-4, the complete variable domain is KAGVTQTPRYLIKTRGQQVTLSCSPISGHRSVSWYQQTPGQGLQFLFEYFSETQRNKGNFPGRFSGRQFSNSRSEMNVSTLELGDSALYLCASSAGEGNEKLFFGSGTQLSVL.

There are many counts of this clone. Coverage ceases 3 residues before the CDR3 finishes, and the germline J gene fills in the end. The chain joins TRBV3-1 (or the pseudogene TRBV3-2) to TRBJ1-2; 8 bases are shared with TRBD1. There are 13 residues in the CDR3. Germline V lookup: CDR1 LGHDT, CDR2 YNNKEL (reference sequence). The DNA read from the CDR3 is TGTGCCAGCAGCCAACAGGGGGCGGAAGGC. Translated: CASSQQGAEG. From start to end, the CDR3 is CASSQQGAEGYTF.

This clone was counted at least ten times. The read stops 3 residues short of the end of the CDR3; the missing end is completed from the germline J gene. The gene calls are TRBV5-1 and TRBJ1-6; 10 nucleotides line up with TRBD1. From germline, CDR1 is SGHRS and CDR2 YFSETQ. The CDR3 contains 16 residues. V lost 0 bases and J lost 6; bases outside the gene matches: 3. This CDR3 is CASSLEGTGVNSPLHF. CDR3 DNA, as far as it was read: TGCGCCAGCAGCTTGGAAGGGACAGGGGTTAATTCACCC.

This clone has more than one count but fewer than ten. The read ends 3 residues before the CDR3 terminus; that terminus is restored from the germline J gene. The chain uses TRBV7-8 and TRBJ2-7, with 9 bases aligning to TRBD2. The CDR3 is 15 residues long. After removal of 6 bases from V and 6 bases from J, the junction contained 12 bases not matched to a gene. Germline CDR1 SGHVS, CDR2 FQNEAQ. The DNA read from the CDR3 is TGTGCCAGCAGGCACACAGGGACTAGCACGGGCGAG. Translation: CASRHTGTSTGE. The CDR3 in full is CASRHTGTSTGEQYF.

This clone was counted ten times or more. The sequenced CDR3 bases are TGTGCCAGCAGTGGCGGGATTGAAAAAAATGAG. This encodes CASSGGIEKNE. In full, the CDR3 is CASSGGIEKNEQFF. The gene calls are TRBV2 and TRBJ2-1; D is perhaps TRBD2 (6 bases). The read ends 3 residues before the CDR3 terminus; that terminus is restored from the germline J gene. V lost 4 bases and J lost 7, with 14 bases in between. The CDR3 is made up of 14 amino acids. Germline CDR1 reads SNHLY; CDR2 reads FYNNEI.

As for this clone: The read terminates 3 residues before the CDR3 end, so the remaining end is supplied by the germline J gene. The chain joins TRBV19 to TRBJ1-2; D is perhaps TRBD1 (5 bases). V dropped 3 bases and J dropped 2 bases, with 13 bases sitting between them. This CDR3 has 15 residues. Germline CDR1 LNHDA, CDR2 SQIVND (reference sequence). The CDR3 DNA, read in part, is TGTGCCAGTAGTATTCCGGGACTGCTAAACTATGGC. It is translated as CASSIPGLLNYG. The whole CDR3 sequence is CASSIPGLLNYGYTF.

This clone was recorded a few times. The DNA ends 3 residues before the CDR3 does, and the rest of the CDR3 is filled in from the germline J gene. The chain employs TRBV19 and TRBJ1-5; tentative D call: TRBD1 (6 bases). The germline CDR1 and CDR2 sequences are LNHDA and SQIVND (reference sequence). The CDR3 is made up of 19 amino acids. Trimming cost V 5 bases and J 1 base, with 24 bases left between them. The CDR3 bases that were read are TGTGCCAGTAGTCCCGGGTACGGACAGCCCGGTGTGAGCAATCAGCCC. Amino acid sequence: CASSPGYGQPGVSNQP. In full, the CDR3 is CASSPGYGQPGVSNQPQHF.

The sample holds a few counts of this clone. The read finishes 3 residues shy of the CDR3 end, and the germline J gene is used to complete it. The chain recombines TRBV29-1 with TRBJ2-5; D not certain. The CDR3 is made up of 14 amino acids. V lost 7 bases and J 2 bases, leaving 17 bases between the germline ends. In germline, CDR1 is SQVTM, CDR2 ANQGSEA. CDR3 DNA (partial): TGCAGCGCAGATACCGGAGACTTACAAGAGACC. Its protein is CSADTGDLQET. The full-length CDR3 reads as CSADTGDLQETQYF.